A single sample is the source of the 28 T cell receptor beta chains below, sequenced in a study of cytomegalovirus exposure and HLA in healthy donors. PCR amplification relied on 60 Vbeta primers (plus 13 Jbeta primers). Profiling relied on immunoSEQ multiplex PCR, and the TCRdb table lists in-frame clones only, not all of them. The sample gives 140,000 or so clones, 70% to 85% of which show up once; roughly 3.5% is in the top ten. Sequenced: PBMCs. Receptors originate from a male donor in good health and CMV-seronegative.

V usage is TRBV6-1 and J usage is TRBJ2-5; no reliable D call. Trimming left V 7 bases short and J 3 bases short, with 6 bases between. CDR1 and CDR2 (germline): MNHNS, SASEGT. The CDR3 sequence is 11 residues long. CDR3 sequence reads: CASTRKETQYF. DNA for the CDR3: TGTGCCAGCACTAGAAAAGAGACCCAGTACTTC.

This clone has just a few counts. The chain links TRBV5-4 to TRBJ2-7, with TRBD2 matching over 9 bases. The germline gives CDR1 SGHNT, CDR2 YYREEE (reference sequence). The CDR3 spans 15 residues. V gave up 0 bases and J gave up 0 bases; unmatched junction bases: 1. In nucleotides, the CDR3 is TGTGCCAGCAGCTTGGGACTAGCGGTCTCCTACGAGCAGTACTTC. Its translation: CASSLGLAVSYEQYF.

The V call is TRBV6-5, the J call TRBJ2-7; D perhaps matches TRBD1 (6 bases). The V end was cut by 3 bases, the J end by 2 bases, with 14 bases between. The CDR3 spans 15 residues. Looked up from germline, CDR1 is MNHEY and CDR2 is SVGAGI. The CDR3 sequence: CASSYGQRTTYEQYF. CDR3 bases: TGTGCCAGCAGTTATGGACAGCGAACGACCTACGAGCAGTACTTC.

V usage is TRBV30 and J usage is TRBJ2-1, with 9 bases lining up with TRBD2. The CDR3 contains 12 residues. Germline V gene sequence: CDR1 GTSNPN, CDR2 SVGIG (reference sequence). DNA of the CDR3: TGTGCATATGCGGGAGGGTACAATGAGCAGTTCTTC. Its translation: CAYAGGYNEQFF.

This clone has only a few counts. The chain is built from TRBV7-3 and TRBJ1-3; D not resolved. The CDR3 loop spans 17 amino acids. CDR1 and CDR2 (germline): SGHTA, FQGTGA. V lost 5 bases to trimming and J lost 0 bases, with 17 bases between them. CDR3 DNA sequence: TGTGCCAGCAGCAGGCCCGAAGATGGGCGCTCTGGAAACACCATATATTTT. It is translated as CASSRPEDGRSGNTIYF.

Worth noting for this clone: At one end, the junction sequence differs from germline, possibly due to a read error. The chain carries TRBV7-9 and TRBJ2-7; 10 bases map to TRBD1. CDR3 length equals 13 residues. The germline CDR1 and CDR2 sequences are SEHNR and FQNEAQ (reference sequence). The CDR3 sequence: CSSSSGTGAEQYF. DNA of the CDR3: TGTTCCAGCAGCTCCGGGACAGGGGCCGAGCAGTACTTC.

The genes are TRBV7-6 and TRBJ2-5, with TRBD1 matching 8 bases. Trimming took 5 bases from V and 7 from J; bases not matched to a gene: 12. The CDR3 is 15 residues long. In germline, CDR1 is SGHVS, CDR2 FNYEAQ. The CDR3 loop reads CASSPIGQGLGTQYF. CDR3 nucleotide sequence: TGTGCCAGCAGCCCCATAGGACAGGGTCTCGGGACCCAGTACTTC.

CDR3 loop: CASSSGRNEQFF. CDR3 sequence (DNA): TGTGCCAGCAGTTCGGGTAGGAATGAGCAGTTCTTC. The chain recombines TRBV28 with TRBJ2-1, with D hard to call. This CDR3 is built from 12 residues. Germline V gene sequence: CDR1 MDHEN, CDR2 SYDVKM. V gave up 4 bases and J gave up 7 bases, with 8 bases separating them. Variable domain in full (rest from reference TRBV28 and TRBJ2-1): DVKVTQSSRYLVKRTGEKVFLECVQDMDHENMFWYRQDPGLGLRLIYFSYDVKMKEKGDIPEGYSVSREKKERFSLILESASTNQTSMYLCASSSGRNEQFFGPGTRLTVL.

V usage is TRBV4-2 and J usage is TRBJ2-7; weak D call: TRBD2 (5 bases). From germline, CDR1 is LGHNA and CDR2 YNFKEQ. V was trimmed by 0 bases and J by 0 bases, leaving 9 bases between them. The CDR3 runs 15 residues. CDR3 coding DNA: TGTGCCAGCAGCCAAGATCCGGGAAACTCCTACGAGCAGTACTTC. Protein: CASSQDPGNSYEQYF.

The DNA for the CDR3 is TGTGCCAGTAGCCGCGGGACAGGGACGGGAATGTATGGCTACACCTTC. This translates into CASSRGTGTGMYGYTF. The chain recombines TRBV19 with TRBJ1-2, with TRBD1 identical over 9 bases. The CDR3 length is 16 residues. Germline-derived CDR1 and CDR2 are LNHDA and SQIVND (reference sequence). Trimming removed 6 bases from V and 5 bases from J; junction bases left unmatched: 13.

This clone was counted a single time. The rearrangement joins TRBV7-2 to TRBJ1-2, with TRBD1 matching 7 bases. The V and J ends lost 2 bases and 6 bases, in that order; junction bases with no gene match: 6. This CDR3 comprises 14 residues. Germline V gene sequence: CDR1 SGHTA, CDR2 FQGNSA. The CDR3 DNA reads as TGTGCCAGCAGCTTAAATCCCGGGACAGATGGCTACACCTTC. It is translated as CASSLNPGTDGYTF.

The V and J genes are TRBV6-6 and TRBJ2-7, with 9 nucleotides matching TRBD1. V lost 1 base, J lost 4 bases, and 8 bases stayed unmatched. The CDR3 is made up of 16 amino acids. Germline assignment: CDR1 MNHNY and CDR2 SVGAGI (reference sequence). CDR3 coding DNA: TGTGCCAGCAGTTACTTGGGGACAGGGAGGATTTACGAGCAGTACTTC. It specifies CASSYLGTGRIYEQYF.

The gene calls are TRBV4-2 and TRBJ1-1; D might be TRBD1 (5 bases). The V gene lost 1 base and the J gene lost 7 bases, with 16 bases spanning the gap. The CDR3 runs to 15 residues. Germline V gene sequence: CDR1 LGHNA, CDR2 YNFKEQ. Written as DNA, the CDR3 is TGTGCCAGCAGCCAAGCAACACCCGACAGTTGTGAAGCTTTCTTT. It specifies CASSQATPDSCEAFF.

CDR3 in amino acids: CASRPGRRTGELFF. The CDR3 DNA sequence: TGTGCCAGTAGACCCGGGAGGAGAACCGGGGAGCTGTTTTTT. The rearrangement uses TRBV19 and TRBJ2-2; 7 bases agree with TRBD2. Germline V gives CDR1 LNHDA, CDR2 SQIVND (reference sequence). This CDR3 has 14 residues. J lost 5 bases, V lost 6 bases, and 6 bases had no gene match.

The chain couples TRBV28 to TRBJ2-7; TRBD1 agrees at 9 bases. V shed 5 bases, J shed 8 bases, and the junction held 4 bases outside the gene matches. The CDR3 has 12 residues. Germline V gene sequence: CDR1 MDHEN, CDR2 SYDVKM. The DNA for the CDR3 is TGTGCCAGCAGTACCGGACAGGGGAAGCAGTACTTC. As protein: CASSTGQGKQYF. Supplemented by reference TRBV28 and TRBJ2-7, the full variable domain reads DVKVTQSSRYLVKRTGEKVFLECVQDMDHENMFWYRQDPGLGLRLIYFSYDVKMKEKGDIPEGYSVSREKKERFSLILESASTNQTSMYLCASSTGQGKQYFGPGTRLTVT.

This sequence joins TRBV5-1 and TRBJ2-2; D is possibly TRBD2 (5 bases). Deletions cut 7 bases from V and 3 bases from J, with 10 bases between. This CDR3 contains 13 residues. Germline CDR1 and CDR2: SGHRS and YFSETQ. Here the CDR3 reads CASGPGYTGELFF. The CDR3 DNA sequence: TGCGCCAGCGGGCCGGGATACACCGGGGAGCTGTTTTTT.

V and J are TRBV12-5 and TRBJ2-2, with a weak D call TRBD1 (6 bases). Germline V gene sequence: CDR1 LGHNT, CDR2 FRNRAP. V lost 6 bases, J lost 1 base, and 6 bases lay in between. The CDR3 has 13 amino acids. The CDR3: CASGRGNTGELFF. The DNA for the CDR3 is TGTGCTAGTGGCAGGGGGAACACCGGGGAGCTGTTTTTT.

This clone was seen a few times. As DNA, the CDR3 is TGCGCCAGCAGCCTGTGGGGGGGCCCGGGGGAGACCCAGTACTTC. This encodes CASSLWGGPGETQYF. The gene calls are TRBV5-1 and TRBJ2-5; D is possibly TRBD2 (7 bases). CDR1 and CDR2 (germline): SGHRS, YFSETQ. V shed 4 bases and J shed 5 bases, with 18 bases lying between them. The CDR3 covers 15 residues.

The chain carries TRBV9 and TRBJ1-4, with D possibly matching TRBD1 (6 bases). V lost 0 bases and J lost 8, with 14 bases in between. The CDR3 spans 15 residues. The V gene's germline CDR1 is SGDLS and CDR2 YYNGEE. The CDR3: CASSVGGGAGEKLFF. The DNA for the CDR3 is TGTGCCAGCAGCGTAGGCGGGGGCGCGGGGGAAAAACTGTTTTTT.

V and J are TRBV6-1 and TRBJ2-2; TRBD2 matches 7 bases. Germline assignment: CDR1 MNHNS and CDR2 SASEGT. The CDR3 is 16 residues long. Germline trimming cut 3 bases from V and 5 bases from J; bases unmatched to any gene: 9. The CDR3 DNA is TGTGCCAGCAGTGAGGTGGGAGGGCCCCGGACCGGGGAGCTGTTTTTT. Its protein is CASSEVGGPRTGELFF.

The CDR3 nucleotides read TGTGCCAGCAGCTTCCACGGCGGCCGAGGGGGAGATACGCAGTATTTT. It encodes CASSFHGGRGGDTQYF. The rearrangement uses TRBV9 and TRBJ2-3, with D possibly matching TRBD1 (6 bases). The length of the CDR3 is 16 residues. Trimming took off 4 bases at V and 5 bases at J, with 20 bases between the two ends. CDR1 is SGDLS, CDR2 YYNGEE, per germline.

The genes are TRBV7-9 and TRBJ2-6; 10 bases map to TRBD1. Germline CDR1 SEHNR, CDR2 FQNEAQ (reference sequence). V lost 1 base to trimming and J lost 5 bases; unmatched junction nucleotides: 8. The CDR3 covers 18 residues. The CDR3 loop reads CASSLGRQGAPWANVLTF. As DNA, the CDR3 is TGTGCCAGCAGCTTAGGGCGACAGGGGGCACCATGGGCCAACGTCCTGACTTTC.

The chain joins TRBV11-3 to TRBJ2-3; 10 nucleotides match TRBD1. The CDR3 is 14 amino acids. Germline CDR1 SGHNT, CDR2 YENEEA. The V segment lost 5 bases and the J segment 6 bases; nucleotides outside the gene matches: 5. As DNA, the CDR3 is TGTGCCAGCAGCCCGGGACAGGGGATGGATACGCAGTATTTT. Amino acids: CASSPGQGMDTQYF.

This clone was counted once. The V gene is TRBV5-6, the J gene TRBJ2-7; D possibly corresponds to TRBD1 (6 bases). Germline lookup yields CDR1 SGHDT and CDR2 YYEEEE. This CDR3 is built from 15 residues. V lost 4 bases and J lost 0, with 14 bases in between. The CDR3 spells CASSGTPGTSYEQYF. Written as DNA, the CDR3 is TGTGCCAGCAGCGGGACACCCGGGACCTCCTACGAGCAGTACTTC.

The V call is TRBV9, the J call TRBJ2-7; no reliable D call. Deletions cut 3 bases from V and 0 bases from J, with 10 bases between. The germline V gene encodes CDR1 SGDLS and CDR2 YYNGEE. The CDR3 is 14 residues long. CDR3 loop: CASSGGSSSYEQYF. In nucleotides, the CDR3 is TGTGCCAGCAGCGGAGGCTCGAGCTCCTACGAGCAGTACTTC.

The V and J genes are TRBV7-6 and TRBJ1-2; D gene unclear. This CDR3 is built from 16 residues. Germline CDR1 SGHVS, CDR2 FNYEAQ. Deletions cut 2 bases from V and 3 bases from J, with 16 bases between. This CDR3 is CASSLFSRESDYGYTF. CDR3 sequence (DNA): TGTGCCAGCAGCTTATTCTCCCGGGAATCAGACTATGGCTACACCTTC.

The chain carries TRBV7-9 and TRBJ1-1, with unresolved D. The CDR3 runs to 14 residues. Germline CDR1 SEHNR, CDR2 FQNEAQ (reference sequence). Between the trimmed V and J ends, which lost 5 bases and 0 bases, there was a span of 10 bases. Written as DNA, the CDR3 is TGTGCCAGCAGCCCCCCACTAATGAACACTGAAGCTTTCTTT. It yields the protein CASSPPLMNTEAFF. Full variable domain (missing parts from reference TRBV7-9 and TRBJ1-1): DTGVSQNPRHKITKRGQNVTFRCDPISEHNRLYWYRQTLGQGPEFLTYFQNEAQLEKSRLLSDRFSAERPKGSFSTLEIQRTEQGDSAMYLCASSPPLMNTEAFFGQGTRLTVV.

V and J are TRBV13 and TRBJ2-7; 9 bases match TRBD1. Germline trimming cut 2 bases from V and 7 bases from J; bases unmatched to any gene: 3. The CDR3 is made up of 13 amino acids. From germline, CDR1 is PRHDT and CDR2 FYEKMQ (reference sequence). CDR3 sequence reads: CASSLRQGGEQYF. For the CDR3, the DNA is TGTGCCAGCAGCTTAAGACAGGGGGGGGAGCAGTACTTC.